The present T cell receptor (beta chain) was sequenced within a study of T-cell memory formation after mild COVID-19. For the study at large: The TCR clusters were mostly specific to one donor. Study-wide results and caveats: The authors did not confirm SARS-CoV-2 specificity of second-wave clones peaking day 37. Largely, contracting CD4+ clones fell within CM and EM, and contracting CD8+ clones within EMRA.

Germline loops: CDR1 LGHNA, CDR2 YSLEER. This CDR3 has 14 residues. Concerning this clonotype: Its antigen is currently unknown. At one end the junction does not follow the germline gene, possibly because of a read error.

Researchers used 5'RACE with constant-segment primers to make TCR alpha and TCR beta cDNA libraries that carry sample barcodes and UMIs. From the 5' RACE reads, TCRdb called clonotypes with MiXCR, one entry per CDR3 protein. The sample contains 310,000 or so distinct CDR3 sequences, roughly 15% of which appear only once. V is TRBV4-3 and J is TRBJ1-6, with 7 positions matching TRBD1. The sequence was obtained from a man aged 18-30 years who had mild COVID-19 (a few samples of this study predate the infection). Cell type and time point are not known. Sequencing input: PBMCs or a T cell subset sorted from them (not recorded which). The CDR3 reads CASTQERGRSPLHF. The DNA for the CDR3 is TGCGCCAGCACCCAAGAAAGGGGGCGGTCACCCCTCCACTTT.